The next 30 T cell receptor beta chains were all read from a single sample in a study of T cell responses to AZD1222 COVID-19 vaccine. Assay: immunoSEQ multiplex PCR; the TCRdb copy retains only in-frame clones and omits some. The data show approximately 130,000 clones, with approximately 86% seen just once and 4.5% to 7% held by the top ten. Sequences were derived from peripheral blood, sampled 28 days after the second AZD1222 dose. The receptors stem from an adult who received the AZD1222 COVID-19 vaccine.

The chain has TRBV19 and TRBJ1-5; perhaps TRBD1 as D (5 bases). This CDR3 has 16 amino acids. Trimming stripped 9 bases from V and 3 bases from J, with 21 bases between. Germline-derived CDR1 and CDR2 are LNHDA and SQIVND (reference sequence). CDR3: CASHKSGAATNQPQHF. The CDR3 DNA reads as TGTGCCAGCCACAAGTCCGGGGCAGCCACCAATCAGCCCCAGCATTTT.

This clone was seen a few times. V is TRBV27 and J is TRBJ1-6; D is ambiguous. CDR3 length equals 16 residues. Germline V gene sequence: CDR1 MNHEY, CDR2 SMNVEV (reference sequence). V dropped 6 bases and J dropped 1 base, with 13 bases sitting between them. CDR3 nucleotides: TGTGCCAGCAGACGAGAGTCAGGATCCTATAATTCACCCCTCCACTTT. Protein sequence: CASRRESGSYNSPLHF.

V and J are TRBV6-5 and TRBJ2-2, with unresolved D. The CDR3 runs to 13 residues. V lost 6 bases and J lost 0, with 5 bases in between. Germline loops: CDR1 MNHEY, CDR2 SVGAGI. Here the CDR3 reads CASRETNTGELFF. Written as DNA, the CDR3 is TGTGCCAGCAGGGAGACGAACACCGGGGAGCTGTTTTTT.

This chain joins TRBV2 and TRBJ1-1; a weak D match, TRBD1 (5 bases). Per the germline V gene, CDR1 is SNHLY and CDR2 is FYNNEI. CDR3 length: 11 amino acids. The CDR3 DNA sequence: TGTGCGGAGTGGGGGGGAGGTGAAGCTTTCTTT. Translated: CAEWGGGEAFF.

The J gene is TRBJ1-5, the V gene TRBV5-4; D uncertain. V was pared by 4 bases and J by 0 bases, with 8 bases between. Per the germline V gene, CDR1 is SGHNT and CDR2 is YYREEE (reference sequence). The CDR3 spans 14 residues. The CDR3 protein is CASSAWDSNQPQHF. The CDR3 DNA sequence: TGTGCCAGCAGCGCGTGGGATAGCAATCAGCCCCAGCATTTT.

Only a few counts were recorded for this clone. V usage is TRBV10-2 and J usage is TRBJ2-7; D possibly corresponds to TRBD1 (6 bases). Germline V lookup: CDR1 WSHSY, CDR2 SAAADI. The ends were cut back, 4 bases at V and 6 bases at J, with 10 bases in the middle. The CDR3 is made up of 12 amino acids. The CDR3 DNA reads as TGCGCCAGCAGTGTCACAGGGCGCGAGCAGTACTTC. Its translation: CASSVTGREQYF.

This chain uses TRBV5-6 with TRBJ2-3; D not certain. V lost 1 base and J lost 0, with 6 bases in between. Germline CDR1 SGHDT, CDR2 YYEEEE. The CDR3 extends over 14 amino acids. CDR3 sequence: CASSLWFSTDTQYF. CDR3 nucleotides: TGTGCCAGCAGCTTGTGGTTTAGCACAGATACGCAGTATTTT.

V is TRBV19 and J is TRBJ2-7, with TRBD1 matching 8 bases. Germline V lookup: CDR1 LNHDA, CDR2 SQIVND (reference sequence). This CDR3 spans 15 amino acids. V gave up 1 base and J gave up 3 bases; unmatched junction bases: 5. CDR3 DNA sequence: TGTGCCAGTAGTATAGGACCAGGGGGCTTCTACGAGCAGTACTTC. As protein: CASSIGPGGFYEQYF.

Of note for this clone: The junction shows a germline mismatch at one end, possibly a read error. The chain recombines TRBV24-1 with TRBJ2-3; the match to TRBD2 covers 9 bases. Germline CDR1 reads KGHDR; CDR2 reads SFDVKD. The length of the CDR3 is 15 residues. CDR3 residues: CATSAPGTSRDTQYF. The CDR3 DNA is TGTGCCACCAGTGCCCCCGGGACTAGCAGAGATACGCAGTATTTT.

The chain has TRBV7-6 and TRBJ2-7; D remains ambiguous. V dropped 5 bases and J dropped 5 bases, with 7 bases sitting between them. In germline, CDR1 is SGHVS, CDR2 FNYEAQ. The CDR3 length is 11 residues. The CDR3 DNA reads TGTGCCAGCAGCGCTAGTCACGAGCAGTACTTC. It yields the protein CASSASHEQYF. The full variable domain, in which reference TRBV7-6 and TRBJ2-7 provide the parts outside the CDR3, is GAGVSQSPRYKVTKRGQDVALRCDPISGHVSLYWYRQALGQGPEFLTYFNYEAQQDKSGLPNDRFSAERPEGSISTLTIQRTEQRDSAMYRCASSASHEQYFGPGTRLTVT.

The chain carries TRBV7-6 and TRBJ2-5; 8 nucleotides agree with TRBD2. Germline values: CDR1 SGHVS, CDR2 FNYEAQ. The CDR3 spans 15 residues. V lost 5 bases, J lost 5 bases, and 10 bases stayed unmatched. The CDR3 region is CASSPNLAGMETQYF. The CDR3 DNA reads TGTGCCAGCAGCCCAAACTTAGCGGGGATGGAGACCCAGTACTTC.

The genes are TRBV5-1 and TRBJ2-3, with TRBD2 matching 7 bases. Germline values: CDR1 SGHRS, CDR2 YFSETQ. The CDR3 contains 14 residues. V was pared by 0 bases and J by 4 bases, with 2 bases of the junction left unmatched. For the CDR3, the DNA is TGCGCCAGCAGCTTGGGGCTAGCGGCAGATACGCAGTATTTT. Its translation: CASSLGLAADTQYF.

The chain employs TRBV6-2 or TRBV6-3 and TRBJ2-7; D gene ambiguous. The CDR3 has 14 amino acids. Trimming shortened V by 3 bases and J by 0 bases, and 9 bases separated the two germline ends. Per the germline V gene, CDR1 is MNHEY and CDR2 is SVGEGT. CDR3 loop: CASSYIGGSYEQYF. CDR3 in DNA: TGTGCCAGCAGTTATATCGGCGGCTCCTACGAGCAGTACTTC.

V gene TRBV5-8 combines with J gene TRBJ1-1, with 7 nucleotides matching TRBD1. Germline V gene data show CDR1 as SGHTS and CDR2 as YDEGEE. J lost 0 bases, V lost 4 bases, and 3 bases had no gene match. This CDR3 comprises 14 residues. CDR3 nucleotide sequence: TGTGCCAGCAGCACGGGACAGATGAACACTGAAGCTTTCTTT. It yields the protein CASSTGQMNTEAFF.

This chain links TRBV27 with TRBJ1-4; D is unresolved. Trimming removed 3 bases at V and 11 bases at J, with 22 bases between. The CDR3 is 16 amino acids. Germline CDR1 reads MNHEY; CDR2 reads SMNVEV (reference sequence). CDR3 nucleotides: TGTGCCAGCAGTTTGCTGGAGGGCAGTAGGACCCTGAAACTGTTTTTT. Protein: CASSLLEGSRTLKLFF. Variable domain in full (rest from reference TRBV27 and TRBJ1-4): EAQVTQNPRYLITVTGKKLTVTCSQNMNHEYMSWYRQDPGLGLRQIYYSMNVEVTDKGDVPEGYKVSRKEKRNFPLILESPSPNQTSLYFCASSLLEGSRTLKLFFGSGTQLSVL.

V is TRBV29-1 and J is TRBJ1-5; 7 positions agree with TRBD1. Unmatched junction bases numbered 5, after V lost 5 bases and J lost 4 bases. The germline V gene encodes CDR1 SQVTM and CDR2 ANQGSEA. This CDR3 has 13 residues. The CDR3 DNA sequence: TGCAGCGTTAGACAGGGCCTTAATCAGCCCCAGCATTTT. Its translation is CSVRQGLNQPQHF. Full variable domain (missing parts from reference TRBV29-1 and TRBJ1-5): SAVISQKPSRDICQRGTSLTIQCQVDSQVTMMFWYRQQPGQSLTLIATANQGSEATYESGFVIDKFPISRPNLTFSTLTVSNMSPEDSSIYLCSVRQGLNQPQHFGDGTRLSIL.

The chain links TRBV28 to TRBJ2-4, with TRBD1 as a possible D gene (6 bases). Trimming stripped 6 bases from V and 2 bases from J, with 11 bases between. Germline values: CDR1 MDHEN, CDR2 SYDVKM. The CDR3 has 14 residues. CDR3 region: CASRMGTPKNIQYF. The CDR3 coding sequence is TGTGCCAGCAGGATGGGGACACCCAAAAACATTCAGTACTTC.

This sequence joins TRBV21-1 and TRBJ2-1. TRBV21-1 is termed a pseudogene. This CDR3 has 17 amino acids. The CDR3 here is CASSKDWGRESYNEQFF. The CDR3 region has the DNA TGTGCCAGCAGCAAAGATTGGGGGCGGGAATCCTACAATGAGCAGTTCTTC.

V gene TRBV6-2 or TRBV6-3 combines with J gene TRBJ1-5; no clear D. Per the germline V gene, CDR1 is MNHEY and CDR2 is SVGEGT. This CDR3 has 13 residues. V lost 1 base and J lost 1, with 2 bases in between. CDR3 residues: CASSYFSNQPQHF. Here the CDR3 DNA reads TGTGCCAGCAGTTACTTCAGCAATCAGCCCCAGCATTTT.

V usage is TRBV11-2 and J usage is TRBJ2-7; 13 bases agree with TRBD2. The trim removed 5 bases at V and 2 bases at J, leaving 3 bases unmatched. The length of the CDR3 is 15 residues. Looked up from germline, CDR1 is SGHAT and CDR2 is FQNNGV. The CDR3, as DNA: TGTGCCAGCAGCGCTGGACTAGCGGGGGCCTACGAGCAGTACTTC. Translating gives CASSAGLAGAYEQYF.

The chain is built from TRBV5-1 and TRBJ1-6, with D possibly TRBD1 on 5 matching bases. Germline CDR1 and CDR2: SGHRS and YFSETQ. The CDR3 contains 13 residues. Trimming removed 4 bases at V and 8 bases at J, with 10 bases between. CDR3 coding DNA: TGCGCCAGCAGCCGGGACGGAGATTCACCCCTCCACTTT. Translation gives CASSRDGDSPLHF.

The rearrangement uses TRBV19 and TRBJ1-3; possible D gene TRBD1, 5 bases. Germline CDR1 and CDR2: LNHDA and SQIVND (reference sequence). This CDR3 is 15 amino acids long. The V and J ends lost 6 bases and 0 bases respectively, with 12 bases between them. The CDR3 region is CASRSDTYSGNTIYF. The CDR3 DNA is TGTGCCAGTAGGTCGGACACGTACTCTGGAAACACCATATATTTT.

The CDR3 spells CASRTGGPLQETQYF. The DNA of the CDR3 is TGTGCCAGCAGAACGGGAGGCCCCTTACAAGAGACCCAGTACTTC. The gene calls are TRBV28 and TRBJ2-5, with 7 positions matching TRBD2. The CDR3 is 15 amino acids. In germline, CDR1 is MDHEN, CDR2 SYDVKM. The trim removed 6 bases at V and 2 bases at J, leaving 9 bases unmatched.

The chain employs TRBV30 and TRBJ2-4, with D unresolved. The CDR3 covers 11 residues. Germline V gene sequence: CDR1 GTSNPN, CDR2 SVGIG (reference sequence). The V end lost 0 bases, the J end lost 6 bases, and 3 bases lay between the germline ends. In nucleotides, the CDR3 is TGTGCCTGGAGTGTAGTAAACATTCAGTACTTC. It translates to CAWSVVNIQYF.

The rearrangement joins TRBV5-1 to TRBJ1-1; D is undetermined. CDR1 is SGHRS and CDR2 is YFSETQ in the germline V gene. Trimming cost V 1 base and J 1 base, with 11 bases left between them. The CDR3 extends over 15 amino acids. CDR3 residues: CASSLRLQQNTEAFF. DNA of the CDR3: TGCGCCAGCAGCTTGCGGTTGCAGCAGAACACTGAAGCTTTCTTT.

This chain connects TRBV18 to TRBJ1-6; possible D gene TRBD1, 6 bases. Trimming shortened V by 4 bases and J by 5 bases, and 9 bases separated the two germline ends. Germline V lookup: CDR1 KGHSH, CDR2 LQKENI. There are 14 residues in the CDR3. The CDR3 DNA follows: TGTGCCAGCTCACACGGGGGCGATAATTCACCCCTCCACTTT. Protein sequence: CASSHGGDNSPLHF.

The chain carries TRBV27 and TRBJ1-2; perhaps TRBD1 as D (5 bases). This CDR3 is 14 amino acids long. Germline V gene sequence: CDR1 MNHEY, CDR2 SMNVEV (reference sequence). The ends were cut back, 6 bases at V and 5 bases at J, with 16 bases in the middle. CDR3 sequence reads: CASRNPGGTYGYTF. Here the CDR3 DNA reads TGTGCCAGCAGGAACCCTGGGGGGACTTATGGCTACACCTTC.

The chain combines TRBV5-4 with TRBJ2-2; 8 bases agree with TRBD2. The CDR3 spans 16 residues. V lost 0 bases to trimming and J lost 4 bases; unmatched junction nucleotides: 5. Germline CDR1 reads SGHNT; CDR2 reads YYREEE (reference sequence). Here the CDR3 DNA reads TGTGCCAGCAGCTTGGCGGAGCGGGGGACCACCGGGGAGCTGTTTTTT. This sequence encodes CASSLAERGTTGELFF.

J is TRBJ1-1 and V is TRBV18; no reliable D call. V was clipped by 3 bases and J by 3 bases, with 11 bases between them. This CDR3 has 14 residues. Germline V gene data show CDR1 as KGHSH and CDR2 as LQKENI. Here the CDR3 DNA reads TGTGCCAGCTCACCTCGGGAGGGAGACACTGAAGCTTTCTTT. Translation gives CASSPREGDTEAFF.

Only a few counts were recorded for this clone. This rearrangement joins TRBV6-2 or TRBV6-3 to TRBJ2-7, with D hard to call. Per the germline V gene, CDR1 is MNHEY and CDR2 is SVGEGT. The CDR3 is 12 residues long. Trimming cost V 5 bases and J 2 bases, with 7 bases left between them. The CDR3 DNA reads TGTGCCAGCAGTATGCGTACCTACGAGCAGTACTTC. This encodes CASSMRTYEQYF.